This T cell receptor (beta chain) was obtained from a study of control samples from healthy donors and cancer patients. CDR1 is SGHDT and CDR2 is YYEEEE in the germline V gene. V lost 3 bases and J 6 bases, leaving 21 bases between the germline ends. This CDR3 spans 16 amino acids. The repertoire was sequenced with immunoSEQ multiplex PCR; TCRdb's copy has only in-frame clones and lacks some. The repertoire holds approximately 130,000 clones, around 90% seen once, with over 7.5% in the top ten. The source of this sequence is a man in his forties or fifties in good health. Sequencing was carried out using blood. The V call is TRBV5-6, the J call TRBJ1-2; TRBD1 is a possible D gene (6 bases). This CDR3 is CASSSSVRGEYNGYTF. The CDR3 bases are TGTGCCAGCAGCTCCTCGGTGAGGGGGGAGTACAATGGCTACACCTTC.